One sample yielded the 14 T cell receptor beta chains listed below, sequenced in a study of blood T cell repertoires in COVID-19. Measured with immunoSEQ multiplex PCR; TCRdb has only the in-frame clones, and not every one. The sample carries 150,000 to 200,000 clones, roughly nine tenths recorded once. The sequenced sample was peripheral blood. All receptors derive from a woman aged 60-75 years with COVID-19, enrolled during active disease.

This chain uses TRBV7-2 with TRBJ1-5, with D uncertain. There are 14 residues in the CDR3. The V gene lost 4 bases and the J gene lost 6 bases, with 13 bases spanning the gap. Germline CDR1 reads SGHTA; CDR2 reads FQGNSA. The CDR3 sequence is CASSSTPGGQPQHF. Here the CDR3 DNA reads TGTGCCAGCAGCTCAACCCCGGGAGGTCAGCCCCAGCATTTT.

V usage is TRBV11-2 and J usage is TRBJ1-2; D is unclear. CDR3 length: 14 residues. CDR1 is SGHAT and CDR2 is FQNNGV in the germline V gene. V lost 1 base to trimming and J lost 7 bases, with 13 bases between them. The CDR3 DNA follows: TGTGCCAGCAGCTTAGTCGACCGTAGCCTTGGCTACACCTTC. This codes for CASSLVDRSLGYTF.

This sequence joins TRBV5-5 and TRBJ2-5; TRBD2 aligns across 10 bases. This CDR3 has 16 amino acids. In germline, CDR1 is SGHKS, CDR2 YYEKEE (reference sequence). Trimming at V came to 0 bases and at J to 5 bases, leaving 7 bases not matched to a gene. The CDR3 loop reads CASSLGLAGAGETQYF. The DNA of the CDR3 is TGTGCCAGCAGCTTGGGGCTAGCGGGAGCTGGGGAGACCCAGTACTTC.

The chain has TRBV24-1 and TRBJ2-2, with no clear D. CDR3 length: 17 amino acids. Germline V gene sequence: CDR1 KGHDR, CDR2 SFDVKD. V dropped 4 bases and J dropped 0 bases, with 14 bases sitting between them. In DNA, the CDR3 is TGTGCCACCAGTGAACCGACAACCACCTCGAACACCGGGGAGCTGTTTTTT. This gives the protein CATSEPTTTSNTGELFF.

CDR3 nucleotide sequence: TGTGCCAGCAGCGCAACTGGGACAACAGGGGACGAAAAACTGTTTTTT. It specifies CASSATGTTGDEKLFF. This rearrangement joins TRBV5-6 to TRBJ1-4; TRBD1 matches at 7 bases. This CDR3 comprises 16 residues. In germline, CDR1 is SGHDT, CDR2 YYEEEE. The junction had 14 bases not matched to a gene; V was cut back by 4 bases and J by 8 bases.

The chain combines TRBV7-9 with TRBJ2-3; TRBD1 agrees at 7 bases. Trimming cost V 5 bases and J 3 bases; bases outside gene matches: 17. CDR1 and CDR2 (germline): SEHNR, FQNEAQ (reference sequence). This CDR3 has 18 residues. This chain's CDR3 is CASSALRGQALWTDTQYF. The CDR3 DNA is TGTGCCAGCAGCGCCCTCCGTGGACAGGCTTTATGGACAGATACGCAGTATTTT.

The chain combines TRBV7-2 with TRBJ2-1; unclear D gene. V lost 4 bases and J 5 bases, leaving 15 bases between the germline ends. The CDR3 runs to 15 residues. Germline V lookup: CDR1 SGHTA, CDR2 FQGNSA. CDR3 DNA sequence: TGTGCCAGCAGCTCCCAGGTGGCCCTAAACAATGAGCAGTTCTTC. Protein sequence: CASSSQVALNNEQFF.

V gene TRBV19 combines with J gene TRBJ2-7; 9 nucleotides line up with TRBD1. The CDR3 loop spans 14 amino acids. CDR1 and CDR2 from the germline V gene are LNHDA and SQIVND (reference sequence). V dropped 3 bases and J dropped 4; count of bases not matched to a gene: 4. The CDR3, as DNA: TGTGCCAGTAGTATTACAGGGGGCAGGTACGAGCAGTACTTC. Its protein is CASSITGGRYEQYF.

In DNA, the CDR3 is TGCGCCAGCAGCTTCGGACTGGCTAGCACAGATACGCAGTATTTT. Translation gives CASSFGLASTDTQYF. The V and J genes are TRBV5-1 and TRBJ2-3, with D maybe TRBD2 (5 bases). Germline CDR1 SGHRS, CDR2 YFSETQ. Trimming took off 2 bases at V and 0 bases at J, with 10 bases between the two ends. The CDR3 loop spans 15 amino acids. The full variable domain, in which reference TRBV5-1 and TRBJ2-3 provide the parts outside the CDR3, is KAGVTQTPRYLIKTRGQQVTLSCSPISGHRSVSWYQQTPGQGLQFLFEYFSETQRNKGNFPGRFSGRQFSNSRSEMNVSTLELGDSALYLCASSFGLASTDTQYFGPGTRLTVL.

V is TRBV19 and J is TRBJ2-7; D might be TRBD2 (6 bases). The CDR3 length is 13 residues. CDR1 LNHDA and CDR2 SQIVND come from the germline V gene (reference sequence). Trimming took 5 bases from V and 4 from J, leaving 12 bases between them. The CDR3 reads CASSASLAYEQYF. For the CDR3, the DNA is TGTGCCAGTAGTGCGAGTCTAGCGTACGAGCAGTACTTC.

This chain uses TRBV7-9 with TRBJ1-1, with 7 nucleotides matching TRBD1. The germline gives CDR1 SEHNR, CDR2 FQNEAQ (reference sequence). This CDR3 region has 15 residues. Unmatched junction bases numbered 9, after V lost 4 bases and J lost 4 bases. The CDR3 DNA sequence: TGTGCCAGCAGCTCCAGGGGGGAGGTGAGCACTGAAGCTTTCTTT. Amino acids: CASSSRGEVSTEAFF.

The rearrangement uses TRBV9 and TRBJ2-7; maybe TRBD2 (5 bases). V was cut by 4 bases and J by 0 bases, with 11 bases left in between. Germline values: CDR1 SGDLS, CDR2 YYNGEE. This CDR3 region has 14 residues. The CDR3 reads CASSLSGYSYEQYF. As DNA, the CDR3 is TGTGCCAGCAGCCTCAGCGGTTACTCCTACGAGCAGTACTTC.

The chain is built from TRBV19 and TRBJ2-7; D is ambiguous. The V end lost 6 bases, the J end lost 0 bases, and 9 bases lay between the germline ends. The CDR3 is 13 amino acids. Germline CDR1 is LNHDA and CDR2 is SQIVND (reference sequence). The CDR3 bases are TGTGCCAGTAGGGGCAGACCCTCCTACGAGCAGTACTTC. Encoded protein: CASRGRPSYEQYF.

CDR3 in amino acids: CASSSAGQGAFGYTF. Here the CDR3 DNA reads TGCGCCAGCAGCTCGGCTGGACAGGGGGCGTTTGGCTACACCTTC. The chain joins TRBV5-1 to TRBJ1-2; 11 nucleotides align to TRBD1. The ends lost 3 bases at V and 7 bases at J; junction bases unmatched: 8. The CDR3 has 15 residues. Germline loops: CDR1 SGHRS, CDR2 YFSETQ.